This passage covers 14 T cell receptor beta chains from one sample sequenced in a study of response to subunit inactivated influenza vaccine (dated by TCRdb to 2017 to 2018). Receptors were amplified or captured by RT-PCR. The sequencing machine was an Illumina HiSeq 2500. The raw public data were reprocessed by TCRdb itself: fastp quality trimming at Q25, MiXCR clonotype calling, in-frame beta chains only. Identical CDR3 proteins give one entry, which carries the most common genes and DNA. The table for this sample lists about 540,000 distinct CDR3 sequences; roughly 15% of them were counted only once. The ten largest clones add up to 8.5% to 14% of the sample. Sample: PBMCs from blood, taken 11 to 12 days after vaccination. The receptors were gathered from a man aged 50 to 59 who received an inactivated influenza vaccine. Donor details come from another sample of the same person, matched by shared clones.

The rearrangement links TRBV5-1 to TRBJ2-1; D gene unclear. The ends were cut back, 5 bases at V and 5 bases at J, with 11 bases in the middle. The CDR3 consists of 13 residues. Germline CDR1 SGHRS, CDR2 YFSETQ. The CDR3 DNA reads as TGCGCCAGCAGTATGGGCACTAACAATGAGCAGTTCTTC. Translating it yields CASSMGTNNEQFF.

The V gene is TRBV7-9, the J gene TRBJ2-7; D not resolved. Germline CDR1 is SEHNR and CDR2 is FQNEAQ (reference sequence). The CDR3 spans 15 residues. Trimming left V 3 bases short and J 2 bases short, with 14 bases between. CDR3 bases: TGTGCCAGCAGCTTGAGTCCTGTTGGGGCCTACGAGCAGTACTTC. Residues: CASSLSPVGAYEQYF.

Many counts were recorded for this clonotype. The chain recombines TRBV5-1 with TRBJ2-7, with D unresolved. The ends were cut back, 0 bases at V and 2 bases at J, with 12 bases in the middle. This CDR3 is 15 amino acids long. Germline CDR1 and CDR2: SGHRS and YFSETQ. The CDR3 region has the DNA TGCGCCAGCAGCTTGGCCTACGGACCAACCTACGAGCAGTACTTC. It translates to CASSLAYGPTYEQYF.

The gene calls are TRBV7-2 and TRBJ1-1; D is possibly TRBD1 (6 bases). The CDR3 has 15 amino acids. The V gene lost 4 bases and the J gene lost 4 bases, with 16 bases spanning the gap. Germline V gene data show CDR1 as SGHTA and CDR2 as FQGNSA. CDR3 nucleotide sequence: TGTGCCAGCAGCTCTAGGGGGGTCAGGGGCACTGAAGCTTTCTTT. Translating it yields CASSSRGVRGTEAFF.

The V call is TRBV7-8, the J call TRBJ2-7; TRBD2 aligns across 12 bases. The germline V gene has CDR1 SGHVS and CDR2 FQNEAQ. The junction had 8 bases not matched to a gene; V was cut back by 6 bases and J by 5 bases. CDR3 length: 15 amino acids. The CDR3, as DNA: TGTGCCAGCAGTTTTAGGACTAGCGGGGCCCACGAGCAGTACTTC. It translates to CASSFRTSGAHEQYF.

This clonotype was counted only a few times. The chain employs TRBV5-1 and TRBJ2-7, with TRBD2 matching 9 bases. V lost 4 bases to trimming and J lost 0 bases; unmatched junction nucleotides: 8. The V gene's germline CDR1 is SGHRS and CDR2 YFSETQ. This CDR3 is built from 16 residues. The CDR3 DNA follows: TGCGCCAGCAGCAAGGGACTAGCCCGTAGCTCCTACGAGCAGTACTTC. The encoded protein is CASSKGLARSSYEQYF.

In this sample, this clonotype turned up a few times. As DNA, the CDR3 is TGTGCCAGCAGCTTAGATTACCAGGTCTATGGCTACACCTTC. Protein: CASSLDYQVYGYTF. V usage is TRBV11-2 and J usage is TRBJ1-2; the D is unclear. V was shortened by 0 bases and J by 4 bases, with 9 bases between the two germline ends. Germline V gives CDR1 SGHAT, CDR2 FQNNGV. The CDR3 spans 14 residues.

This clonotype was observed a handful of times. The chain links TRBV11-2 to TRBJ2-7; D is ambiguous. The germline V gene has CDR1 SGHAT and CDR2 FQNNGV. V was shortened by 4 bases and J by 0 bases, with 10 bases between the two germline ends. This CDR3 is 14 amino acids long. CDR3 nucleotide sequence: TGTGCCAGCAGCTCGATAATAGGCTCCTACGAGCAGTACTTC. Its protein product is CASSSIIGSYEQYF.

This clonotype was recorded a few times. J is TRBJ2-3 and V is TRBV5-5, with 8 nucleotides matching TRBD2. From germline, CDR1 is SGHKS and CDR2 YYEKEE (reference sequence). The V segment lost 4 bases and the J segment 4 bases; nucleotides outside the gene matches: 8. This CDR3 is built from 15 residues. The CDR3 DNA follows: TGTGCCAGCAGCCGCGTCGGGGGGGCCCCAGATACGCAGTATTTT. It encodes CASSRVGGAPDTQYF.

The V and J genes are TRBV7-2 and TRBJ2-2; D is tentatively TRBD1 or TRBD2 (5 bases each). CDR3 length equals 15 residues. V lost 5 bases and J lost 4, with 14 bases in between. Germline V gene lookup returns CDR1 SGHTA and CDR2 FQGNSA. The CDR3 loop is CASSPAWGITGELFF. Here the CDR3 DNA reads TGTGCCAGCAGCCCCGCCTGGGGGATCACCGGGGAGCTGTTTTTT.

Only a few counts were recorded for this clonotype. The CDR3 reads CASSYSRTGPYNEQFF. The CDR3 DNA sequence: TGTGCCAGCAGTTACTCCCGGACAGGGCCTTACAATGAGCAGTTCTTC. This chain connects TRBV6-2 or TRBV6-3 to TRBJ2-1, with 8 bases that match TRBD1. The CDR3 consists of 16 residues. Germline-derived CDR1 and CDR2 are MNHEY and SVGEGT. Unmatched junction bases numbered 5, after V lost 0 bases and J lost 4 bases.

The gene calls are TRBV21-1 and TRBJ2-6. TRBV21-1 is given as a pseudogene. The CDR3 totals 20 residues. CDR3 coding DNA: TGTGCCAGCAGCAAAGGAACCACCAGGCGTTATCTCTCTGGGGCCAACGTCCTGACTTTC. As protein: CASSKGTTRRYLSGANVLTF.

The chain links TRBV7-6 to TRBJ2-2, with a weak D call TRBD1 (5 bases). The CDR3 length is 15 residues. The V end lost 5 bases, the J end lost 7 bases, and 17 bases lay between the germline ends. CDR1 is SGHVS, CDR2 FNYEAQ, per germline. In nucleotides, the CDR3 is TGTGCCAGCAGCCCAGGTGCAGGGTTGCGCGGGGAGCTGTTTTTT. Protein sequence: CASSPGAGLRGELFF. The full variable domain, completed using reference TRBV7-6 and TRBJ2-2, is GAGVSQSPRYKVTKRGQDVALRCDPISGHVSLYWYRQALGQGPEFLTYFNYEAQQDKSGLPNDRFSAERPEGSISTLTIQRTEQRDSAMYRCASSPGAGLRGELFFGEGSRLTVL.

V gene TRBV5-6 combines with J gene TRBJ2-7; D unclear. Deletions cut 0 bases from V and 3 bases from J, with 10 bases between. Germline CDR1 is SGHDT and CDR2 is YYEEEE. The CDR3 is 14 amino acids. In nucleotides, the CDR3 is TGTGCCAGCAGCTTGGTAGGGTTGGACTACGAGCAGTACTTC. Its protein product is CASSLVGLDYEQYF.